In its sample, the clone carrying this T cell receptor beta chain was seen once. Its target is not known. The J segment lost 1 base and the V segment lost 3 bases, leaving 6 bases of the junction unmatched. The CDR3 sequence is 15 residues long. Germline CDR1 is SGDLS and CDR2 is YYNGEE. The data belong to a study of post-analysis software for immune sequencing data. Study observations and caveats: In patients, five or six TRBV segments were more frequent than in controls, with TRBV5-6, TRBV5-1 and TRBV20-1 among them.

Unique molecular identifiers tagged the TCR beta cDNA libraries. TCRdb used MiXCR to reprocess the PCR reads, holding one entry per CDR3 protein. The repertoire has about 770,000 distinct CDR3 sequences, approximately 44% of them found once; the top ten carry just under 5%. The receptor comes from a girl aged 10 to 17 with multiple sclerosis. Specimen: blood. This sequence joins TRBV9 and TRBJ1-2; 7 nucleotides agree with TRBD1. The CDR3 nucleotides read TGTGCCAGCAGCGCCGGGACAGACTTTAACTATGGCTACACCTTC. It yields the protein CASSAGTDFNYGYTF.